This TCR beta chain appears in the sequencing data of a study of brain T cells in children with intractable seizures listed by TCRdb under 2021. About the investigation overall: Resected brain tissue from 53 pediatric epilepsy surgery cases was initially screened for immune gene transcripts with a NanoString immunology panel. About 70% of the 12 selected surgery cases also had pre-surgery blood sequenced, which left four cases with brain tissue only.

The immunoSEQ assay was applied to genomic DNA to generate the TCR beta chain sequences. Per the source publication's procedure: CDR3 sequences that did not begin with the conserved framework cysteine at position 104 were removed manually. Clonality was calculated as one minus the normalized Shannon's Diversity Index, with values ranging from 0 (maximal diversity) to 1 (oligoclonal). To check whether a given CDR3 had different frequencies in two samples, for example brain versus blood, chi-squared comparison-of-proportions tests were used. Public clonotypes were identified by searching immuneACCESS, and similarity to known antiviral clonotypes was assessed with the VDJdb browser. Drawn from immuneACCESS, this table holds only the in-frame rearrangements with V and J called that TCRdb kept. Clones are partly lost; checked studies trace under half to an unresolved V gene and leave the rest unexplained. The V and J calls and clone size come from that table; D and trimming were worked out from the DNA. This sample is represented by 60,000 to 65,000 clones; around 96% of them were singletons. The ten largest clones capture over 0.35% of the sample.

V is shortened by 1 base, J by 1 base, and the region joining them spans 7 bases. The cysteine opens and the phenylalanine closes a CDR3 of 14 amino acids. Just the 42-base CDR3 DNA is kept, in frame starting at base 1. The germline V gene encodes CDR1 SGHAT and CDR2 FQDESV (reference sequence). Study-level results and caveats: Viral specificity was inferred only from CDR3 sequence similarity, and patients' HCMV serostatus was unknown. Because sequencing depth was different between pre-surgery and post-surgery blood, clones absent from the pre-surgery sample may reflect undersampling.

A word on this clone: Its antigen remains undetermined. Base qualities are not recorded, but no much larger clone differs from it by a single base.

Explained via the paper, the time point label denotes: resected brain tissue, or blood drawn just prior to surgery. The surgery cases showing the highest brain T cell transcript signatures were chosen for TCR beta chain sequencing of brain tissue and, when available, of blood. Before surgery, patients had received at least one anti-epileptic drug. TCR-sequenced patients were children with drug-resistant epilepsy due to tuberous sclerosis complex, focal cortical dysplasia, Rasmussen encephalitis or hemimegalencephaly. Blood samples were drawn just before the epilepsy surgery. The Monarch genomic DNA purification kit was used to extract bulk genomic DNA from unsorted brain tissue and from whole blood.

The chain links TRBV11-1 with TRBJ2-5, with the D segment identity uncertain. This clonotype originated in a boy less than two years old with focal cortical dysplasia and intractable seizures. The specimen was peripheral blood, collected at surgery. The DNA is TGTGCCAGCAGCTTAGGGACGGCCCAAGAGACCCAGTACTTC. It codes for CASSLGTAQETQYF.